A selection of T cell receptor beta chains follows, all from one sample in a study of response to subunit inactivated influenza vaccine. TCRdb called the RT-PCR reads again in MiXCR, with one record for every CDR3 protein. The sample has about 500,000 distinct CDR3 sequences; approximately 17% are singletons. The source was CD4+ T cells sorted from PBMCs, collected roughly 24 months after vaccination. The receptors were sampled from a man between 50 and 70 years old who received an inactivated influenza vaccine. Each CDR3 is given with its conserved first and last residue. Fields, in order: D gene, V gene, J gene, clone size, CDR3 DNA, CDR3 protein. The D gene is left open where the match is weak. Size is omitted from some rows. Given values are once, few, many or a class for expanded clones.

D gene: NA
V gene: TRBV7-3
J gene: TRBJ2-5
clone size: NA
CDR3 DNA: TGTGCCAGCAGCTTAAGCCCTCAAGAGACCCAGTACTTC
CDR3 protein: CASSLSPQETQYF

D gene: TRBD1
V gene: TRBV3-1
J gene: TRBJ2-2
clone size: few
CDR3 DNA: TGTGCCAGCAGTCCCGGACAGGGGGCGATCGGGGAGCTGTTTTTT
CDR3 protein: CASSPGQGAIGELFF

D gene: NA
V gene: TRBV28
J gene: TRBJ2-2
clone size: NA
CDR3 DNA: TGTGCCACCAAGGGGGACTCCCGAACCGGGGAGCTGTTTTTT
CDR3 protein: CATKGDSRTGELFF

D gene: NA
V gene: TRBV29-1
J gene: TRBJ2-1
clone size: NA
CDR3 DNA: TGCAGCGTTGAAAGAGTTCTCGTGCAGGATGAGTTCTTC
CDR3 protein: CSVERVLVQDEFF

D gene: TRBD2
V gene: TRBV20-1
J gene: TRBJ2-1
clone size: NA
CDR3 DNA: TGCAGTGCTAGAAACCCCGGGGGGGCCAGACACAATGAGCAGTTCTTC
CDR3 protein: CSARNPGGARHNEQFF

D gene: TRBD1
V gene: TRBV4-1
J gene: TRBJ1-2
clone size: NA
CDR3 DNA: TGCGCCAGCAGCCCGGCGGGACAGGGGGCGCGGAAAATGACTGGCTACACCTTC
CDR3 protein: CASSPAGQGARKMTGYTF

D gene: NA
V gene: TRBV7-2
J gene: TRBJ2-2
clone size: few
CDR3 DNA: TGTGCCAGCAGCCCGACTAGGGGAAACACCGGGGAGCTGTTTTTT
CDR3 protein: CASSPTRGNTGELFF

D gene: NA
V gene: TRBV2
J gene: TRBJ2-7
clone size: few
CDR3 DNA: TGTGCCAGCAGTGACCATCCCAGGTTCTACGAGCAGTACTTC
CDR3 protein: CASSDHPRFYEQYF

D gene: NA
V gene: TRBV6-1
J gene: TRBJ2-3
clone size: few
CDR3 DNA: TGTGCCAGCAGTGAAGTCAGGAGTACAGATACGCAGTATTTT
CDR3 protein: CASSEVRSTDTQYF

D gene: TRBD2
V gene: TRBV7-2
J gene: TRBJ2-7
clone size: few
CDR3 DNA: TGTGCCAGCAGCCTAGCGGGCAACGCCTACGAGCAGTACTTC
CDR3 protein: CASSLAGNAYEQYF

D gene: TRBD2
V gene: TRBV12-3/TRBV12-4
J gene: TRBJ2-1
clone size: few
CDR3 DNA: TGTGCCAGCAGTTTAGGACTAGCGGGAGAAGATGAGCAGTTCTTC
CDR3 protein: CASSLGLAGEDEQFF